Presented here are 3 T cell receptor beta chains from one specimen sequenced in a study of blood T cell repertoires in COVID-19. Generated by immunoSEQ multiplex PCR, the TCRdb table keeps only in-frame clones and is missing some. This table holds 410,000 or so clones, 75% to 90% found once. Sequenced material: peripheral blood. The source of these receptors is a woman aged 25 to 39 with active or convalescent COVID-19.

The V and J genes are TRBV30 and TRBJ1-2, with a tentative D call TRBD1 (6 bases). CDR1 and CDR2 (germline): GTSNPN, SVGIG (reference sequence). V shed 6 bases and J shed 3 bases, with 26 bases lying between them. CDR3 size: 17 residues. This chain's CDR3 is CACEQVPSRGGDYGYTF. In DNA, the CDR3 is TGTGCCTGCGAACAGGTGCCATCTAGGGGGGGAGACTATGGCTACACCTTC.

This clone was seen a single time. V and J are TRBV18 and TRBJ1-1; 7 bases match TRBD1. From germline, CDR1 is KGHSH and CDR2 LQKENI. This CDR3 is built from 17 residues. The junction had 11 bases not matched to a gene; V was cut back by 3 bases and J by 1 base. This CDR3 reads CASSPGPNRGPNTEAFF. The CDR3 nucleotides read TGTGCCAGCTCACCGGGGCCGAACAGGGGACCGAACACTGAAGCTTTCTTT.

The CDR3 DNA is TGTGCCAGCTCACACAGGGGGCCCACTGAAGCTTTCTTT. Translating it yields CASSHRGPTEAFF. This chain uses TRBV18 with TRBJ1-1, with TRBD1 identical over 9 bases. Looked up from germline, CDR1 is KGHSH and CDR2 is LQKENI. Losses at the gene ends were 4 bases for V and 4 bases for J; bases not matched to a gene: 1. This CDR3 is built from 13 residues.